The entry below describes one T cell receptor beta chain. This specimen belongs to a study of blood T cell repertoires in COVID-19. Study at large: PBMCs, B-cell-depleted T cells, or T cells provided the cDNA or gDNA that made up the material.

CDR3 length: 23 residues. TCRdb's copy holds only in-frame clones and misses some; the assay was immunoSEQ multiplex PCR. The table records around 45,000 clones, about 89% of them present only once. The specimen sequenced was peripheral blood. The receptor was derived from a man aged 60 to 75 with active or convalescent COVID-19. The gene calls are TRBV21-1 and TRBJ2-3; whether TRBD2, the table's D call, matches the DNA was not checked. TRBV21-1 has pseudogene status. In nucleotides, the CDR3 is TGTGCCAGCAGCAAATCGATACGGGACTTAGGAGGTGGACGCGGACTAGCGGGTGATACGCAGTATTTT. This encodes CASSKSIRDLGGGRGLAGDTQYF.